This T cell receptor beta chain derives from a study of T cell clones after liver transplantation. Study-wide findings and caveats: A significant post-transplant drop in circulating graft-donor-reactive CD4 TCRbeta sequences occurred in most of the 8 subjects.

Sequencing used immunoSEQ multiplex PCR; TCRdb keeps in-frame clones, though not all of them. The sample shows 75,000 to 95,000 clones, 80% to 85% of them seen only once. The CDR3 spans 15 residues. Trimming stripped 0 bases from V and 4 bases from J, with 10 bases between. CDR1 and CDR2 (germline): SGHTA, FQGNSA. Regarding this clone: Its antigen is unknown.

This clonotype was sampled from a human patient who received a liver transplant. The T cells may partly be graft donor cells. The chain has TRBV7-2 and TRBJ1-5; D unclear. This specimen was CD4+ T cells from blood, taken about 50 months after liver transplant. This CDR3 is CASSLAGSGNQPQHF. In DNA, the CDR3 is TGTGCCAGCAGCTTAGCGGGGAGCGGGAATCAGCCCCAGCATTTT.